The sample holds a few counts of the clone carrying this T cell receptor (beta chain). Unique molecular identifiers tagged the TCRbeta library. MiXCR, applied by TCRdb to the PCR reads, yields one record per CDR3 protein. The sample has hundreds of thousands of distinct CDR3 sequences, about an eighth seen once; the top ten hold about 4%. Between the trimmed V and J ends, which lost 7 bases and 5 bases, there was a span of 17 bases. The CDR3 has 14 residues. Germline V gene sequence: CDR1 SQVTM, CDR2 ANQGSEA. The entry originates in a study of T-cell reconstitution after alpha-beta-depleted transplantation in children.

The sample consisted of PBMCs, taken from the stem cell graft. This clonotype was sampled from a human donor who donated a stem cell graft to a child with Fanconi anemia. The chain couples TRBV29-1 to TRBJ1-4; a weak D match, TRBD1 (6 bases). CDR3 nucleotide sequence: TGCAGCGCCCGGGGGGCCCTAAACAATGAAAAACTGTTTTTT. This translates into CSARGALNNEKLFF.